The 28 T cell receptor beta chains given below trace back to one sample, sequenced in a study of identical twins (dated by TCRdb to about 2016). Libraries were prepared through 5' RACE. These reads were obtained on an Illumina HiSeq 2000. TCRdb redid the processing of the public reads, applying fastp at Q25 and MiXCR, and retained in-frame beta chains. Rows with a matching CDR3 protein are joined into one entry that keeps the most common DNA and genes. This sample is represented by hundreds of thousands of distinct CDR3 sequences; about 8.9% of them were singletons. The ten largest clonotypes hold approximately 2.1% of the sample. Separately, the same data were catalogued under a study of yellow fever vaccine responses in identical twins.

The material sequenced was memory (CD45RO+) T cells sorted from blood. The intended sense of this specimen's cell subset or site label: CD45RO+ enriched T cells. Receptors were obtained from a woman between 18 and 29 years old in good health.

The table lists this clonotype with many counts. The chain has TRBV5-1 and TRBJ1-1; a possible D gene is TRBD1 (5 bases). The germline V gene has CDR1 SGHRS and CDR2 YFSETQ. V lost 1 base to trimming and J lost 1 base, with 11 bases between them. The CDR3 runs to 15 residues. The CDR3 region has the DNA TGCGCCAGCAGCTTGCTGGGGCGAGGGAACACTGAAGCTTTCTTT. Translating it yields CASSLLGRGNTEAFF.

This clonotype showed up many times. The V gene is TRBV6-1, the J gene TRBJ1-6; D call uncertain. The CDR3 length is 16 residues. V lost 2 bases, J lost 4 bases, and 12 bases lay in between. The V gene's germline CDR1 is MNHNS and CDR2 SASEGT. CDR3 sequence: CASSEQPQKYNSPLHF. The CDR3 bases are TGTGCCAGCAGTGAACAGCCTCAGAAATATAATTCACCCCTCCACTTT.

This clonotype occurred a few times. The chain uses TRBV5-1 and TRBJ2-3; possibly TRBD1 for D (6 bases). V gave up 4 bases and J gave up 0 bases, with 24 bases separating them. Germline CDR1 reads SGHRS; CDR2 reads YFSETQ. CDR3 length equals 19 residues. CDR3 sequence: CASSRTTKRQESSTDTQYF. As DNA, the CDR3 is TGCGCCAGCAGCCGAACAACCAAACGACAGGAATCTAGCACAGATACGCAGTATTTT. Combining the CDR3 with reference TRBV5-1 and TRBJ2-3 gives the whole variable domain KAGVTQTPRYLIKTRGQQVTLSCSPISGHRSVSWYQQTPGQGLQFLFEYFSETQRNKGNFPGRFSGRQFSNSRSEMNVSTLELGDSALYLCASSRTTKRQESSTDTQYFGPGTRLTVL.

This clonotype was observed at least ten times. This chain links TRBV12-3 or TRBV12-4 with TRBJ1-3; D not certain. With 3 bases removed from V and 0 bases from J, the gap between germline ends came to 9 bases. This CDR3 contains 15 residues. CDR3 sequence reads: CASSLGTNSGNTIYF. CDR3 bases: TGTGCCAGCAGTTTGGGCACAAACTCTGGAAACACCATATATTTT.

This clonotype was picked up a small number of times. The chain has TRBV9 and TRBJ2-1; D may match TRBD1 or TRBD2 (7 bases each). The CDR3 loop spans 14 amino acids. Germline V gene sequence: CDR1 SGDLS, CDR2 YYNGEE. With 1 base removed from V and 9 bases from J, the gap between germline ends came to 14 bases. The CDR3 is CASSVQGEGSEQFF. The CDR3 DNA reads as TGTGCCAGCAGCGTACAGGGGGAGGGAAGTGAGCAGTTCTTC.

This clonotype occurred many times. The genes are TRBV3-1 and TRBJ1-1; D may be TRBD1 (5 bases). The CDR3 is 13 amino acids. Germline V gene sequence: CDR1 LGHDT, CDR2 YNNKEL (reference sequence). V lost 8 bases to trimming and J lost 6 bases, with 16 bases between them. The CDR3 region is CASQSGGIAEAFF. Here the CDR3 DNA reads TGTGCCAGCCAGTCGGGGGGAATCGCTGAAGCTTTCTTT. Based on the CDR3 plus reference TRBV3-1 and TRBJ1-1, the full variable domain is DTAVSQTPKYLVTQMGNDKSIKCEQNLGHDTMYWYKQDSKKFLKIMFSYNNKELIINETVPNRFSPKSPDKAHLNLHINSLELGDSAVYFCASQSGGIAEAFFGQGTRLTVV.

The table lists this clonotype with many counts. This rearrangement joins TRBV5-4 to TRBJ2-1; the match to TRBD2 covers 14 bases. Germline loops: CDR1 SGHNT, CDR2 YYREEE (reference sequence). The ends lost 4 bases at V and 6 bases at J; junction bases unmatched: 12. The length of the CDR3 is 18 residues. The CDR3 nucleotides read TGTGCCAGCAGCCCCGGACTAGCGGGAGGCCCTTTTGGCAATGAGCAGTTCTTC. Protein: CASSPGLAGGPFGNEQFF.

The rearrangement joins TRBV5-8 to TRBJ2-1; D unresolved. The CDR3 runs to 12 residues. V was pared by 0 bases and J by 8 bases, with 6 bases between. Germline CDR1 reads SGHTS; CDR2 reads YDEGEE. CDR3 DNA sequence: TGTGCCAGCAGCTTGGAACTCTATGAGCAGTTCTTC. Protein: CASSLELYEQFF.

This clonotype was detected ten times or more. The chain couples TRBV10-1 to TRBJ2-1; D remains unclear. The CDR3 contains 13 residues. The germline V and J ends were trimmed by 1 base and 8 bases, with 9 bases remaining between them. Germline lookup yields CDR1 WNHNN and CDR2 SYGVQD (reference sequence). Written as DNA, the CDR3 is TGCGCCAGCAGTGAGTGGAAGCAGCATGAGCAGTTCTTC. It yields the protein CASSEWKQHEQFF.

A few counts support this clonotype. The CDR3 is CASSPIAGADTQYF. CDR3 in DNA: TGTGCCAGCAGCCCGATAGCGGGAGCAGATACGCAGTATTTT. V and J are TRBV14 and TRBJ2-3; 9 nucleotides agree with TRBD2. V gave up 4 bases and J gave up 4 bases; unmatched junction bases: 3. Per the germline V gene, CDR1 is SGHDN and CDR2 is FVKESK. CDR3 length: 14 residues. Using reference TRBV14 and TRBJ2-3 for the parts outside the CDR3, the full variable domain is EAGVTQFPSHSVIEKGQTVTLRCDPISGHDNLYWYRRVMGKEIKFLLHFVKESKQDESGMPNNRFLAERTGGTYSTLKVQPAELEDSGVYFCASSPIAGADTQYFGPGTRLTVL.

This clonotype was seen more than once but under ten times. The V gene is TRBV6-2 or TRBV6-3, the J gene TRBJ2-7, with D possibly matching TRBD2 (5 bases). CDR1 MNHEY and CDR2 SVGEGT come from the germline V gene. The CDR3 is made up of 14 amino acids. Trimming took 5 bases from V and 3 from J, leaving 14 bases between them. The CDR3 spells CASSPSTEGYEQYV. Written as DNA, the CDR3 is TGTGCCAGCAGTCCAAGTACCGAGGGCTACGAGCAGTACGTC.

CDR3 DNA: TGTGCCAGCAGCCAAGATCGGGGGTATGCCAAAAACATTCAGTACTTC. Residues: CASSQDRGYAKNIQYF. V gene TRBV3-1 combines with J gene TRBJ2-4; D possibly corresponds to TRBD2 (6 bases). Germline CDR1 and CDR2: LGHDT and YNNKEL (reference sequence). Trimming took 0 bases from V and 1 from J, leaving 10 bases between them. CDR3 length: 16 residues.

This clonotype occurred a few times. V is TRBV5-1 and J is TRBJ1-2; 7 nucleotides match TRBD1. The CDR3 contains 15 residues. V lost 0 bases and J lost 6; bases outside the gene matches: 8. The germline gives CDR1 SGHRS, CDR2 YFSETQ. CDR3 residues: CASSLAGKGADGYTF. The CDR3 DNA reads TGCGCCAGCAGCTTGGCCGGAAAGGGGGCGGATGGCTACACCTTC.

This clonotype was picked up a small number of times. This sequence joins TRBV18 and TRBJ1-1, with TRBD1 identical over 8 bases. The trim removed 5 bases at V and 1 base at J, leaving 3 bases unmatched. The CDR3 consists of 14 residues. Germline V CDR1 and CDR2: KGHSH, LQKENI. The CDR3 DNA reads TGTGCCAGCTCAAAACAGGGGGAGAACACTGAAGCTTTCTTT. Translating it yields CASSKQGENTEAFF.

This clonotype was counted only a few times. This chain connects TRBV6-1 to TRBJ2-1; 8 bases line up with TRBD1. The CDR3 length is 15 residues. CDR1 and CDR2 from the germline V gene are MNHNS and SASEGT. Losses at the gene ends were 2 bases for V and 8 bases for J; bases not matched to a gene: 8. CDR3 in amino acids: CASSERGDRFDEQFF. Here the CDR3 DNA reads TGTGCCAGCAGTGAAAGGGGGGACAGGTTCGATGAGCAGTTCTTC.

This clonotype was seen at least ten times. V and J are TRBV9 and TRBJ1-2; TRBD1 matches 8 bases. This CDR3 region has 14 residues. Germline V gene lookup returns CDR1 SGDLS and CDR2 YYNGEE. V lost 1 base, J lost 8 bases, and 7 bases stayed unmatched. The CDR3 loop reads CASSVRGQGSGYTF. In DNA form, the CDR3 reads TGTGCCAGCAGCGTACGAGGACAGGGTAGCGGCTACACCTTC.

In this sample, this clonotype turned up many times. This sequence joins TRBV6-1 and TRBJ2-6; 8 nucleotides agree with TRBD1. There are 15 residues in the CDR3. CDR1 is MNHNS and CDR2 is SASEGT in the germline V gene. V was clipped by 4 bases and J by 2 bases; unmatched bases: 1. The CDR3 DNA sequence: TGTGCCAGCAGTGGGACAGGGACTGGGGCCAACGTCCTGACTTTC. It is translated as CASSGTGTGANVLTF.

There are many counts of this clonotype. The chain links TRBV7-6 to TRBJ1-6; D unclear. Germline V gene sequence: CDR1 SGHVS, CDR2 FNYEAQ. CDR3 length: 14 residues. V shed 2 bases and J shed 6 bases, with 8 bases lying between them. CDR3: CASSLSMSNSPLHF. CDR3 nucleotide sequence: TGTGCCAGCAGCTTATCGATGTCTAATTCACCCCTCCACTTT.

V and J are TRBV7-3 and TRBJ2-3, with TRBD2 matching 8 bases. CDR3 size: 16 residues. From germline, CDR1 is SGHTA and CDR2 FQGTGA. V was clipped by 9 bases and J by 0 bases; unmatched bases: 11. For the CDR3, the DNA is TGTGCCAGTGGGAACCAGCGGGAGCAAAGCACAGATACGCAGTATTTT. Protein: CASGNQREQSTDTQYF.

This clonotype was detected a few times. The V call is TRBV20-1, the J call TRBJ1-2, with 11 nucleotides matching TRBD1. Germline V lookup: CDR1 DFQATT, CDR2 SNEGSKA (reference sequence). CDR3 length: 15 residues. V lost 3 bases and J lost 8; bases outside the gene matches: 11. Written as DNA, the CDR3 is TGCAGTGCTAGGGACGGGACAGGGGGACGAAGGGGCTACACCTTC. It is translated as CSARDGTGGRRGYTF.

This clonotype was detected many times. The chain employs TRBV7-6 and TRBJ2-7; TRBD1 is a possible D gene (5 bases). The CDR3 has 13 residues. Trimming took off 2 bases at V and 5 bases at J, with 10 bases between the two ends. Germline V gene sequence: CDR1 SGHVS, CDR2 FNYEAQ. CDR3: CASSLSRVDEQYF. The CDR3 DNA follows: TGTGCCAGCAGCTTAAGCAGGGTGGACGAGCAGTACTTC.

In its sample, this clonotype was seen a few times. The chain joins TRBV20-1 to TRBJ2-7; a possible D gene is TRBD1 (6 bases). The CDR3 extends over 12 amino acids. Deletions cut 6 bases from V and 2 bases from J, with 11 bases between. Germline V CDR1 and CDR2: DFQATT, SNEGSKA (reference sequence). DNA of the CDR3: TGCAGTGCAACCAGACAGGCCTACGAGCAGTACTTC. It codes for CSATRQAYEQYF.

This rearrangement joins TRBV3-1 to TRBJ2-1, with TRBD1 matching 7 bases. V trimming: 4 bases; J trimming: 11 bases; junction bases outside the gene matches: 11. Per the germline V gene, CDR1 is LGHDT and CDR2 is YNNKEL (reference sequence). This CDR3 is 14 amino acids long. The CDR3 coding sequence is TGTGCCAGCAGCCTCGCAGTAGAAGGGGGCCAGCAGTTCTTC. It codes for CASSLAVEGGQQFF.

V gene TRBV18 combines with J gene TRBJ2-7; a possible D gene is TRBD1 (5 bases). The CDR3 runs 13 residues. CDR1 and CDR2 from the germline V gene are KGHSH and LQKENI. V was pared by 4 bases and J by 3 bases, with 10 bases between. The CDR3 here is CASSLLQGYEQYV. The DNA for the CDR3 is TGTGCCAGCTCACTACTCCAGGGCTACGAGCAGTACGTC.

The chain has TRBV20-1 and TRBJ2-1; 10 nucleotides line up with TRBD2. J was trimmed by 6 bases and V by 5 bases; bases with no gene match: 4. CDR1 and CDR2 from the germline V gene are DFQATT and SNEGSKA (reference sequence). The CDR3 runs 13 residues. DNA of the CDR3: TGCAGTGCTCCTAGCGGGAGAAGCAATGAGCAGTTCTTC. Residues: CSAPSGRSNEQFF.

The chain combines TRBV21-1 with TRBJ1-5. TRBV21-1 is flagged as a pseudogene. There are 15 residues in the CDR3. CDR3 sequence reads: CASSKKGNSNQPQHF. CDR3 in DNA: TGTGCCAGCAGCAAAAAAGGGAATAGCAATCAGCCCCAGCATTTT.

This clonotype is a singleton in its sample. The V call is TRBV20-1, the J call TRBJ2-1; D is ambiguous. The length of the CDR3 is 15 residues. Germline V gene data show CDR1 as DFQATT and CDR2 as SNEGSKA (reference sequence). V dropped 0 bases and J dropped 3 bases, with 12 bases sitting between them. The DNA for the CDR3 is TGCAGTGCTAGAGATTGGAAGCGAAACTACAATGAGCAGTTCTTC. It translates to CSARDWKRNYNEQFF.

V usage is TRBV6-1 and J usage is TRBJ1-6; D is uncertain. This CDR3 has 14 amino acids. CDR1 is MNHNS, CDR2 SASEGT, per germline. Trimming stripped 8 bases from V and 4 bases from J, with 12 bases between. The CDR3 loop reads CASRPGIYNSPLHF. The CDR3 nucleotides read TGTGCCAGCCGACCGGGAATTTATAATTCACCCCTCCACTTT.